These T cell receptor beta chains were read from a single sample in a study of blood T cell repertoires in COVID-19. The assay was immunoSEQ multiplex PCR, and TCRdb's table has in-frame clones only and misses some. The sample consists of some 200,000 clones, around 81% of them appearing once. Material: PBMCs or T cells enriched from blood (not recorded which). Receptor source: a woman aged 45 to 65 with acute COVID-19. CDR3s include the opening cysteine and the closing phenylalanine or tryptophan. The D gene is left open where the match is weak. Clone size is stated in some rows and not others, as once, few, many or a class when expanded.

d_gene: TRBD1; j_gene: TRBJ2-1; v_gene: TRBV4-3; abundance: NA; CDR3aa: CASSQNDRGTKFF; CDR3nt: TGCGCCAGCAGCCAGAACGACAGGGGCACTAAGTTCTTC
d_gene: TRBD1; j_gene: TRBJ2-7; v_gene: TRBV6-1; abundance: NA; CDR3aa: CASSETPPGQGGREQYF; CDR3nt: TGTGCCAGCAGTGAAACTCCCCCGGGACAGGGAGGGCGCGAGCAGTACTTC
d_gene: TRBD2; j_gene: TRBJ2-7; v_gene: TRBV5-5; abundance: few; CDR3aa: CASCRTGTSVYEQYF; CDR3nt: TGTGCCAGCTGCCGAACCGGGACTAGCGTCTACGAGCAGTACTTC
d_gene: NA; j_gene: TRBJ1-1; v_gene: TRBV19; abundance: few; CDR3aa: CASRPDRMNTEAFF; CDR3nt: TGTGCCAGTAGACCTGACAGGATGAACACTGAAGCTTTCTTT
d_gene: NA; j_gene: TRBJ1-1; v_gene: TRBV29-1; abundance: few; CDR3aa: CSVERYRNTEAFF; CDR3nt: TGCAGCGTTGAACGCTATAGGAACACTGAAGCTTTCTTT
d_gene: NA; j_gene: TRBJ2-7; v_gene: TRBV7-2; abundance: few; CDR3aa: CASSLDSGYSYEQYF; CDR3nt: TGTGCCAGCAGCTTAGACAGCGGGTACTCCTACGAGCAGTACTTC
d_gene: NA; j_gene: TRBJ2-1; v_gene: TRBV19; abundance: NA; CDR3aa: CASSPLGQMSSYNEQFF; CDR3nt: TGTGCCAGTAGTCCTCTAGGACAGATGAGCTCCTACAATGAGCAGTTCTTC
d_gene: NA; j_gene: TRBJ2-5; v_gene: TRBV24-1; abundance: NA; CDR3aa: CATSDSRGAYGLQETQYF; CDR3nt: TGTGCCACCAGTGATTCCAGGGGAGCGTATGGTCTGCAAGAGACCCAGTACTTC
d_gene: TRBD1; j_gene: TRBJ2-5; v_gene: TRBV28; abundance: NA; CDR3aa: CASSSLLTGGGETQYF; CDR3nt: TGTGCCAGCAGTTCTCTTCTAACAGGGGGCGGAGAGACCCAGTACTTC
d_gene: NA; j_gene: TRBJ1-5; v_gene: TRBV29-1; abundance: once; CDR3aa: CSVGWSNQPQHF; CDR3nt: TGCAGCGTCGGGTGGAGCAATCAGCCCCAGCATTTT
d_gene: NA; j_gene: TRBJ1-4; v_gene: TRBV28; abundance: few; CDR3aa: CASNQGGFEKLFF; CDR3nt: TGTGCCAGTAACCAGGGTGGTTTTGAAAAACTGTTTTTT
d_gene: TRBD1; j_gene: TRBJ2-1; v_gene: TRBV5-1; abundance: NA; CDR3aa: CASSLGQGPEQFF; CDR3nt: TGCGCCAGCAGCTTGGGACAGGGACCTGAGCAGTTCTTC
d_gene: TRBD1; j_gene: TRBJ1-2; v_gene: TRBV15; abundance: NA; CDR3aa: CATSRGTGANYGYTF; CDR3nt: TGTGCCACCAGCAGGGGGACAGGGGCTAACTATGGCTACACCTTC
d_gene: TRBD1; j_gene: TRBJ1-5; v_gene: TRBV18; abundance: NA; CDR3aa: CASSSDRKIQPQHF; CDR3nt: TGTGCCAGCTCATCGGACAGGAAAATTCAGCCCCAGCATTTT
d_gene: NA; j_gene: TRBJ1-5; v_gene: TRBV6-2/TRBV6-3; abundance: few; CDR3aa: CASSRDRESQPQHF; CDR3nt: TGTGCCAGCAGCCGTGACAGAGAGTCCCAGCCCCAGCATTTT